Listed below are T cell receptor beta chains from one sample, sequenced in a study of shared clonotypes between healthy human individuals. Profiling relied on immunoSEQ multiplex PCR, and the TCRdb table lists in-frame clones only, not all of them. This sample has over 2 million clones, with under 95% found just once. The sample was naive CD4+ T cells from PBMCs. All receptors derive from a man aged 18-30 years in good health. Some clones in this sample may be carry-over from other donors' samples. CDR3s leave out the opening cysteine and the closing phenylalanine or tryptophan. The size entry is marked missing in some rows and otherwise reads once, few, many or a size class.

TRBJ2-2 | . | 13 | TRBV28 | ASSPGGGRAGELF
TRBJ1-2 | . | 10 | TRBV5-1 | ASSVDLYGYT
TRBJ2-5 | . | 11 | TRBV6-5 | ASSYAGEETQY
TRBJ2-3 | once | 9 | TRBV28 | ASIGPDTQY
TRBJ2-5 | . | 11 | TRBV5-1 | ASSLMPQETQY
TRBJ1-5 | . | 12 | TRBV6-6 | ASSYWAGRQPQH
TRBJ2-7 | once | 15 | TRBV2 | ASIFEGGGYSSYEQY
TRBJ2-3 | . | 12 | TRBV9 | ASSVRGSTDTQY
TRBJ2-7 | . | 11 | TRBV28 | ASRTGGRYEQY
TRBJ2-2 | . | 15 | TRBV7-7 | ASSPPRGRVDTGELF
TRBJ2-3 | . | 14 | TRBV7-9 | ASSLAGTGSTDTQY
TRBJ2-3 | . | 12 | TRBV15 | ATSRPGGADTQY
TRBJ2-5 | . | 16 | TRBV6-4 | ASSERAYSGTYQETQY
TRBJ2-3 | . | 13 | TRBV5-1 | ASSLGHLFADTQY
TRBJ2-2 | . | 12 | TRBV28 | ASGTRDNTGELF
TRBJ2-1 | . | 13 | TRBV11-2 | ASSLLGGGPGEQF
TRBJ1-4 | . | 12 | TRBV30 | AWSAGTGNEKLF
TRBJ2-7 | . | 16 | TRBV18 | ASSPGVYRDRGRGEQY
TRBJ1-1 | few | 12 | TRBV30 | AWSRLKTNTEAF
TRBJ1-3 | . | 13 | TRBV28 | ASNLSGISGNTIY
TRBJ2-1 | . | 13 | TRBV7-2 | ASSLGRPSYNEQF
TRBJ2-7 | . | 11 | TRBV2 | ASREGVWAEQY
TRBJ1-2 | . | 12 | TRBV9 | ASSVGARKGGYT
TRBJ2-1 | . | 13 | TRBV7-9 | ASSGRWAAYNEQF
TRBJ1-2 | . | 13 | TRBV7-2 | ASSFGRGGGYGYT
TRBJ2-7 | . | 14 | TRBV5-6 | ASSQQTGLPFYEQY
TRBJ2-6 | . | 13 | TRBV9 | ASSVEPLGANVLT
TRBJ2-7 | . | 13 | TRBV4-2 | ASSRGTSGSYEQY
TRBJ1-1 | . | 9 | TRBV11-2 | ASSPKDHAF
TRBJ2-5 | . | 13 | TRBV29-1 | SAPGTALAGETQY
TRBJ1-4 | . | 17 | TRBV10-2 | ASSDWGDRGQPYNEKLF
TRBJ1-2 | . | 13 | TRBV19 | ASSYPGEVVYGYT
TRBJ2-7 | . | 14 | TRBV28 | ASSLDSGRVTYEQY
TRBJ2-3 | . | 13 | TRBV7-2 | ASSQTSVGTDTQY
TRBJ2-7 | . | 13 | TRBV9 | ASSVALSPLDEQY
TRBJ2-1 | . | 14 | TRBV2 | ASRFGTSGSYNEQF
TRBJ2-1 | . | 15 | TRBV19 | ASRNFLGLADRNEQF
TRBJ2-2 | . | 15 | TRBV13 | ASSLALGWSGTGELF
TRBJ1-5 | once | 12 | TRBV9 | ASSGQGAEQPQH
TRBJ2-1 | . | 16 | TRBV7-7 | ARIKTLLVQGLYNEQF
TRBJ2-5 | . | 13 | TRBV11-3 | ASSFRPTPGETQY
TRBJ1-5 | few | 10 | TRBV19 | ASTGYNQPQH
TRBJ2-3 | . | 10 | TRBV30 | AWNPGTDTQY
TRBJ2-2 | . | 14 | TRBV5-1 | ASSLGAGANTGELF
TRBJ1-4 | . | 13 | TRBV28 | ASSSIGATNEKLF
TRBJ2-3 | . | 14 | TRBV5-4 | ASSPGTSGSADTQY
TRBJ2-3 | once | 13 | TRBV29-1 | SVVSSGTSTDTQY
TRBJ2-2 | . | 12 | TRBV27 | ASSFVTHSGELF
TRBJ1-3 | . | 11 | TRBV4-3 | ASSQDRGNTIY